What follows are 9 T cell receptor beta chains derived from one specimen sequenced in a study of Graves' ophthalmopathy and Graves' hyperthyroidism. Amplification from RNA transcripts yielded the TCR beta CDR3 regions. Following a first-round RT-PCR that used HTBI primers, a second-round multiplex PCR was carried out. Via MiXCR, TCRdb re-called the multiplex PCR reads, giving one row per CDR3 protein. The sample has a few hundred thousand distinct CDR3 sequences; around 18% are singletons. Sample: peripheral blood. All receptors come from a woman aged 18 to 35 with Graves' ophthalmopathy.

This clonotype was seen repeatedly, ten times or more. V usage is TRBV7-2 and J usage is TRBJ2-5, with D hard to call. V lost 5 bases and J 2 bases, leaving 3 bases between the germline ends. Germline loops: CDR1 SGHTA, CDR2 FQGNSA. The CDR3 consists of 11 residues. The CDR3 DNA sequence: TGTGCCAGCAGCGCGCAAGAGACCCAGTACTTC. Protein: CASSAQETQYF. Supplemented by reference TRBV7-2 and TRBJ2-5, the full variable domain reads GAGVSQSPSNKVTEKGKDVELRCDPISGHTALYWYRQSLGQGLEFLIYFQGNSAPDKSGLPSDRFSAERTGGSVSTLTIQRTQQEDSAVYLCASSAQETQYFGPGTRLLVL.

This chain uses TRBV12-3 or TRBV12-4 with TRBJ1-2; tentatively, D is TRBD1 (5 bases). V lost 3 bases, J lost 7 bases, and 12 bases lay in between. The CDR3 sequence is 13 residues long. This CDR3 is CASSFGRETGYTF. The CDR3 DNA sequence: TGTGCCAGCAGTTTCGGCAGGGAGACTGGCTACACCTTC.

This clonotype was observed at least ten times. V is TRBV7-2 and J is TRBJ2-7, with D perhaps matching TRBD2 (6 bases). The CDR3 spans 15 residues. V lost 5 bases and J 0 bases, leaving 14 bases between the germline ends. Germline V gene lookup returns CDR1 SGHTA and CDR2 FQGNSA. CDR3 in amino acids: CASSTLASASYEQYF. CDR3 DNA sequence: TGTGCCAGCAGCACGCTAGCGTCCGCCTCCTACGAGCAGTACTTC.

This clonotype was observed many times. This CDR3 is CASNKGGGFNQPQHF. CDR3 in DNA: TGTGCCAGCAACAAAGGGGGGGGCTTCAATCAGCCCCAGCATTTT. The chain links TRBV7-2 to TRBJ1-5; possible D gene TRBD1, 6 bases. V gave up 7 bases and J gave up 3 bases, with 16 bases separating them. CDR1 and CDR2 (germline): SGHTA, FQGNSA. The CDR3 has 15 residues.

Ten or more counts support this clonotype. The CDR3 loop reads CASRYGTGSNQPQHF. In nucleotides, the CDR3 is TGTGCCAGCAGGTATGGGACAGGGTCCAATCAGCCCCAGCATTTT. V gene TRBV6-2 or TRBV6-3 combines with J gene TRBJ1-5; 9 bases are shared with TRBD1. Per germline, CDR1 MNHEY and CDR2 SVGEGT. CDR3 size: 15 residues. J was trimmed by 3 bases and V by 6 bases; bases with no gene match: 6.

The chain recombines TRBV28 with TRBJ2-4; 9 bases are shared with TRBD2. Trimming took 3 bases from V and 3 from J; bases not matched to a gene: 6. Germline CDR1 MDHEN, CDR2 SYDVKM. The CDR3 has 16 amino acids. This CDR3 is CASSLAGGPDKNIQYF. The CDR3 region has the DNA TGTGCCAGCAGTTTGGCGGGAGGGCCTGACAAAAACATTCAGTACTTC.

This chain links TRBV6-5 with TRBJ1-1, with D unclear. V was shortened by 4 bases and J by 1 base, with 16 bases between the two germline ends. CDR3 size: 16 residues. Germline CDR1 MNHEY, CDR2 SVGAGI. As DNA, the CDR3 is TGTGCCAGCAGTTGGCTAAGTACCGGGCAGAACACTGAAGCTTTCTTT. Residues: CASSWLSTGQNTEAFF.

CDR3 region: CASSPFLDQGPDQPQHF. The CDR3 DNA reads TGTGCCAGCAGCCCGTTTTTGGACCAAGGCCCCGATCAGCCCCAGCATTTT. The chain recombines TRBV12-3 or TRBV12-4 with TRBJ1-5; D not resolved. The CDR3 has 17 residues. The V gene lost 6 bases and the J gene lost 5 bases, with 23 bases spanning the gap.

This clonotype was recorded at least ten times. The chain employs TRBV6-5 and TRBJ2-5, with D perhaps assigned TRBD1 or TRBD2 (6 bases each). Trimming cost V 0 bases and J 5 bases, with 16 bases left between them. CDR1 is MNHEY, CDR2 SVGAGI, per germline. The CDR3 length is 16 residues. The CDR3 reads CASSYSGGGFQETQYF. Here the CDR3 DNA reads TGTGCCAGCAGTTACTCGGGGGGCGGATTCCAGGAGACCCAGTACTTC.